Listed below are T cell receptor beta chains from one sample, sequenced in a study of cytomegalovirus exposure and HLA in healthy donors. Some clones are missing from TCRdb's copy, which holds only in-frame ones; the method was immunoSEQ multiplex PCR. Here the sample spans about 170,000 clones, 80% to 90% being singletons. The sequenced sample consisted of PBMCs. These receptors all come from a man aged 30 to 45 in good health and CMV-seropositive. Each CDR3 is given with its conserved first and last residue. Fields, in order: J gene, V gene, CDR3 length, D gene, clone size, CDR3 protein, CDR3 DNA. The D gene is left open where the match is weak. Part of the rows lack a size; the others show once, few, many or a class for expanded clones.

j_gene: TRBJ2-1; v_gene: TRBV5-1; len: 16; d_gene: TRBD2; abundance: once; CDR3aa: CASSSTSGSSYNEQFF; CDR3nt: TGCGCCAGCAGCTCGACTAGCGGGAGCTCCTACAATGAGCAGTTCTTC
j_gene: TRBJ1-1; v_gene: TRBV28; len: 13; d_gene: -; abundance: few; CDR3aa: CASSLWQNTEAFF; CDR3nt: TGTGCCAGCAGTTTGTGGCAGAACACTGAAGCTTTCTTT
j_gene: TRBJ1-2; v_gene: TRBV7-2; len: 17; d_gene: -; abundance: -; CDR3aa: CASSLVLGGPPNYGYTF; CDR3nt: TGTGCCAGCAGCTTAGTGTTAGGAGGGCCGCCTAACTATGGCTACACCTTC
j_gene: TRBJ2-1; v_gene: TRBV19; len: 15; d_gene: TRBD1; abundance: -; CDR3aa: CASSITGTGLNEQFF; CDR3nt: TGTGCCAGTAGTATTACCGGGACAGGATTAAATGAGCAGTTCTTC
j_gene: TRBJ1-5; v_gene: TRBV2; len: 15; d_gene: -; abundance: -; CDR3aa: CASSEYGGLNQPQHF; CDR3nt: TGTGCCAGCAGTGAATATGGGGGCCTCAATCAGCCCCAGCATTTT
j_gene: TRBJ2-3; v_gene: TRBV9; len: 12; d_gene: -; abundance: -; CDR3aa: CASSVVADTQYF; CDR3nt: TGTGCCAGCAGCGTAGTAGCAGATACGCAGTATTTT
j_gene: TRBJ2-7; v_gene: TRBV11-1; len: 13; d_gene: -; abundance: -; CDR3aa: CASSFGLVYEQYF; CDR3nt: TGTGCCAGCAGCTTCGGTCTAGTATACGAGCAGTACTTC
j_gene: TRBJ2-3; v_gene: TRBV5-6; len: 16; d_gene: TRBD2; abundance: -; CDR3aa: CASSFITSGTADTQYF; CDR3nt: TGTGCCAGCAGCTTCATAACTAGCGGGACCGCAGATACGCAGTATTTT
j_gene: TRBJ2-5; v_gene: TRBV6-1; len: 14; d_gene: -; abundance: -; CDR3aa: CASDDSGSQETQYF; CDR3nt: TGTGCCAGCGACGACTCGGGATCTCAAGAGACCCAGTACTTC
j_gene: TRBJ2-1; v_gene: TRBV15; len: 14; d_gene: -; abundance: -; CDR3aa: CATSRDISDREQFF; CDR3nt: TGTGCCACCAGCAGAGATATCTCTGACAGGGAGCAGTTCTTC
j_gene: TRBJ2-3; v_gene: TRBV4-1; len: 17; d_gene: TRBD2; abundance: few; CDR3aa: CASSQGTLAGGSDTQYF; CDR3nt: TGCGCCAGCAGCCAAGGAACCCTAGCGGGAGGTTCGGATACGCAGTATTTT
j_gene: TRBJ2-1; v_gene: TRBV11-3; len: 13; d_gene: -; abundance: -; CDR3aa: CASSSQGGNEQFF; CDR3nt: TGTGCCAGCAGCTCCCAGGGTGGCAATGAGCAGTTCTTC
j_gene: TRBJ2-7; v_gene: TRBV27; len: 13; d_gene: -; abundance: -; CDR3aa: CASGKQGPYEQYF; CDR3nt: TGTGCCAGCGGAAAACAGGGTCCCTACGAGCAGTACTTC